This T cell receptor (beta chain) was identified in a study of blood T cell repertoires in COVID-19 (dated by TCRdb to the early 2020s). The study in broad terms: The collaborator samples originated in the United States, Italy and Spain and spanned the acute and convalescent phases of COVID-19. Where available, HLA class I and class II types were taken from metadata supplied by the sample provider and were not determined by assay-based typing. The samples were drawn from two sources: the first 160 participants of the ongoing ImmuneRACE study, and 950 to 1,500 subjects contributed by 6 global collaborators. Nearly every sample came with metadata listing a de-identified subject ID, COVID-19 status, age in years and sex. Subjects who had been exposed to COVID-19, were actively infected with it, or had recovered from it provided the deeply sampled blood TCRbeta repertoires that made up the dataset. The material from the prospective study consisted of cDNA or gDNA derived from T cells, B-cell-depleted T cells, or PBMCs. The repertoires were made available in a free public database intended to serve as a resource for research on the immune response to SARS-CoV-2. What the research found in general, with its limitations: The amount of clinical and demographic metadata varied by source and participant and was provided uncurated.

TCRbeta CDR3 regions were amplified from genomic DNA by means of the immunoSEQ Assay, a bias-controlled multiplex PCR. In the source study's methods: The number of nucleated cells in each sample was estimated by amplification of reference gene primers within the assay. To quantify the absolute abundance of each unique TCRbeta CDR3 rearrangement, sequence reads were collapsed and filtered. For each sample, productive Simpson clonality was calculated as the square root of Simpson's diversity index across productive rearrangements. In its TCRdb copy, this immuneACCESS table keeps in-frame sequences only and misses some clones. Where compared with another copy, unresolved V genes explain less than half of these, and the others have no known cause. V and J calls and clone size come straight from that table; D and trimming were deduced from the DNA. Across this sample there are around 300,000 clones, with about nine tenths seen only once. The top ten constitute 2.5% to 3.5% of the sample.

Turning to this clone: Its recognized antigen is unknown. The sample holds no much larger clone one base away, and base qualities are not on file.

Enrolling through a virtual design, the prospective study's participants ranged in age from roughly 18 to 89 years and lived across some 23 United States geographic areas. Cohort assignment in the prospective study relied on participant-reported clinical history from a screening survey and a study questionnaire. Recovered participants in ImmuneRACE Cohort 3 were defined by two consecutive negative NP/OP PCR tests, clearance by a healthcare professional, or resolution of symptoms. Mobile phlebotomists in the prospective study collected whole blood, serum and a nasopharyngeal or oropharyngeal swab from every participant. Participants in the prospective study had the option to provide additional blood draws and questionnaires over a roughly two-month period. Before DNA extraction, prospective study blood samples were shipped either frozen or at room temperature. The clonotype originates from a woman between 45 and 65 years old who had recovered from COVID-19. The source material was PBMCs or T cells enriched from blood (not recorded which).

The nucleotide sequence is TGTGCCAGCAGGGACCGGGACAGGGTTGTTTACGGCTACACCTTC. Its protein is CASRDRDRVVYGYTF. This receptor chain uses TRBV28 and TRBJ1-2, and TRBD1 aligns with 9 junction nucleotides. The junction shows trimming of 6 bases on V and 8 bases on J, and the gene matches do not reach 13 bases of it. Including the terminal cysteine and phenylalanine, the CDR3 comprises 15 residues. Only the CDR3 region is kept as DNA, spanning 45 bases read in frame from base 1. According to the germline V gene, CDR1 reads MDHEN and CDR2 reads SYDVKM.